This T cell receptor beta chain stems from a study of blood T cell repertoires in COVID-19. Turning to the study itself: The United States, Italy and Spain were the sources of the acute and convalescent COVID-19 samples. In each case, the material was cDNA or gDNA derived from T cells, B-cell-depleted T cells, or PBMCs.

Original processing notes: Reference gene primer amplification gave estimated nucleated cell counts. TCRdb's table, derived via immunoSEQ multiplex PCR, lists solely in-frame clones and lacks some. That table gives V, J and clone size, and the DNA gave D and trimming. The sample has roughly 53,000 clones, about 85% seen once. From germline, CDR1 is SGHTA and CDR2 FQGNSA. J gave up 0 bases and V 1 base, and 11 bases lay outside the gene matches. The CDR3 has 19 residues. The sequence was collected from a human donor in a cohort sampled during active COVID-19. Sequenced input: peripheral blood. The chain joins TRBV7-2 to TRBJ2-3, with 9 bases that match TRBD2. CDR3 DNA sequence: TGTGCCAGCAGCTTAGTGGGGAGCGGGGGGTACGCTAGCACAGATACGCAGTATTTT. Its translation is CASSLVGSGGYASTDTQYF.